The clone carrying this T cell receptor beta chain was detected ten times or more. Its antigen is undetermined. The read ends 3 residues before the CDR3 terminus; that terminus is restored from the germline J gene. V lost 3 bases to trimming and J lost 5 bases; unmatched junction nucleotides: 7. Looked up from germline, CDR1 is MRHNA and CDR2 is SNTAGT. This CDR3 spans 15 amino acids. CVID and control samples used equivalent genomic DNA input. Only in-frame clones appear in the TCRdb table, and some are missing; sequencing was by immunoSEQ multiplex PCR. The record shows fewer than 50,000 clones for this sample, with no singletons present. The record originates from a study of T cell clonality in common variable immunodeficiency. Overall study findings and caveats: Fewer deletions and N-nucleotide insertions were reportedly seen in common variable immunodeficiency TCR beta sequences.

The rearrangement uses TRBV6-4 and TRBJ2-1; 7 bases are a match to TRBD2. The sequenced sample consisted of peripheral blood mononuclear cells. This TCR was sampled from a person between 18 and 69 years old in good health. The CDR3 protein is CASSEGLAGDNEQFF. The covered CDR3 bases are TGTGCCAGCAGTGAGGGCCTCGCGGGAGACAATGAG.